This T cell receptor beta chain was profiled in a study of blood T cell repertoires in COVID-19. At the level of the study: COVID-19 samples, acute and convalescent, were from the United States, Italy and Spain. T cells, B-cell-depleted T cells, or PBMCs supplied cDNA or gDNA.

The age range of participants was about 18 to 95 years, with residence in fewer than 25 US areas. Each participant's cohort was designated according to participant-reported clinical history. Clones were sequenced by immunoSEQ multiplex PCR, and TCRdb holds only the in-frame ones, with some missing. The data contain roughly 330,000 clones, about 87% of them singletons. CDR3 length: 15 amino acids. Germline V CDR1 and CDR2: KGHSH, LQKENI. The germline V and J ends were trimmed by 6 bases and 3 bases, with 17 bases remaining between them. The rearrangement uses TRBV18 and TRBJ1-1; D is possibly TRBD1 (6 bases). The receptor comes from a man aged 30-40 years who had recovered from COVID-19. The sample taken for sequencing was PBMCs or T cells enriched from blood (not recorded which). CDR3 DNA: TGTGCCAGCTCCCTGAATCAGGGGATGGACACTGAAGCTTTCTTT. It encodes CASSLNQGMDTEAFF.